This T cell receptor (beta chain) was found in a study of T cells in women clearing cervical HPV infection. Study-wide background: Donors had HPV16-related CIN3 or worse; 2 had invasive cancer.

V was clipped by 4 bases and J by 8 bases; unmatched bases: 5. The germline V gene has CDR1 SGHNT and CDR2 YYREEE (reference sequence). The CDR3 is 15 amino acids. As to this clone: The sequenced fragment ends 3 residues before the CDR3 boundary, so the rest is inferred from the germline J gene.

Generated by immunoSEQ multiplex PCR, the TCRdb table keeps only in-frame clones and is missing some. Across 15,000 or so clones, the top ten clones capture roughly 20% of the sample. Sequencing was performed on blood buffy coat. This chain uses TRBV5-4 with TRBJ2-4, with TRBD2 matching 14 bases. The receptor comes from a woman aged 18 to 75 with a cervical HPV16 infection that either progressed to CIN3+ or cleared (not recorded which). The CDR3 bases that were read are TGTGCCAGCAGCATGACTAGCGGGGGGGCTGACATT. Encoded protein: CASSMTSGGADI. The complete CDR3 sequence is CASSMTSGGADIQYF.